One and the same sample provided the 18 T cell receptor beta chains below, sequenced in a study of blood T cell repertoires in COVID-19. The repertoire was sequenced with immunoSEQ multiplex PCR; TCRdb's copy has only in-frame clones and lacks some. There are 150,000 to 180,000 clones in the sample; around 83% occur only once, and approximately 9.4% lies in the top ten. Sequencing input: peripheral blood. The receptors derive from a woman between 45 and 65 years old with acute or convalescent COVID-19.

The chain has TRBV7-8 and TRBJ2-7, with 12 bases that match TRBD2. With V trimmed by 3 bases and J by 2 bases, 14 bases remained unmatched. Germline CDR1 is SGHVS and CDR2 is FQNEAQ. The CDR3 extends over 19 amino acids. The CDR3 sequence: CASSFQTTSGGAGTYEQYF. In DNA form, the CDR3 reads TGTGCCAGCAGCTTCCAAACGACTAGCGGGGGAGCAGGAACCTACGAGCAGTACTTC.

This clone was recorded a few times. The chain combines TRBV6-5 with TRBJ2-6; D gene uncertain. The CDR3 totals 14 residues. Trimming left V 4 bases short and J 0 bases short, with 4 bases between. Germline V CDR1 and CDR2: MNHEY, SVGAGI. The CDR3 region is CASSSHSGANVLTF. The CDR3 DNA reads TGTGCCAGCAGTTCCCACTCTGGGGCCAACGTCCTGACTTTC.

V usage is TRBV4-2 and J usage is TRBJ1-2; the D is unclear. V was shortened by 6 bases and J by 4 bases, with 6 bases between the two germline ends. CDR1 and CDR2 (germline): LGHNA, YNFKEQ. The length of the CDR3 is 11 residues. The CDR3 protein is CASRWAYGYTF. The CDR3 DNA sequence: TGTGCCAGCAGGTGGGCCTATGGCTACACCTTC.

Only a few counts were recorded for this clone. V and J are TRBV2 and TRBJ1-3; the D gene is possibly TRBD1 (5 bases). Germline V gene sequence: CDR1 SNHLY, CDR2 FYNNEI. Trimming left V 3 bases short and J 6 bases short, with 12 bases between. This CDR3 contains 14 residues. CDR3 bases: TGTGCCAGCAGTGATCGGACAAGCCAAAACACCATATATTTT. It is translated as CASSDRTSQNTIYF.

The rearrangement uses TRBV18 and TRBJ1-1; D may be TRBD1 (5 bases). Germline values: CDR1 KGHSH, CDR2 LQKENI. The ends were cut back, 0 bases at V and 2 bases at J, with 10 bases in the middle. The CDR3 runs to 15 residues. For the CDR3, the DNA is TGTGCCAGCTCACCACCCGCCAGGGTAAACACTGAAGCTTTCTTT. This codes for CASSPPARVNTEAFF.

This clone came up a few times. The J gene is TRBJ2-1, the V gene TRBV6-5, with 11 bases that match TRBD2. V lost 9 bases to trimming and J lost 2 bases; unmatched junction nucleotides: 6. This CDR3 has 15 residues. Germline CDR1 is MNHEY and CDR2 is SVGAGI. CDR3 bases: TGTGCCAGTAGCGGGGGGGCTAATACCTACAATGAGCAGTTCTTC. Translation: CASSGGANTYNEQFF.

The rearrangement joins TRBV11-1 to TRBJ2-7; 8 positions agree with TRBD1. J was trimmed by 7 bases and V by 0 bases; bases with no gene match: 2. Germline V gene sequence: CDR1 SGHAT, CDR2 FQDESV (reference sequence). This CDR3 is 13 amino acids long. CDR3 DNA sequence: TGTGCCAGCAGCTTAGCAGGACAGGGTGAGCAGTACTTC. It yields the protein CASSLAGQGEQYF.

The rearrangement joins TRBV25-1 to TRBJ2-2; D unresolved. The CDR3 runs to 14 residues. In germline, CDR1 is MGHDK, CDR2 SYGVNS. Trimming cost V 4 bases and J 7 bases, with 13 bases left between them. CDR3 sequence (DNA): TGTGCCAGCAGTGGATTTGGCTTCAGCGGGGAGCTGTTTTTT. Protein product: CASSGFGFSGELFF.

The genes are TRBV5-8 and TRBJ2-1; no clear D gene. The CDR3 extends over 15 amino acids. V gave up 3 bases and J gave up 0 bases, with 10 bases separating them. Germline CDR1 and CDR2: SGHTS and YDEGEE. CDR3 sequence reads: CASSSHKSSYNEQFF. The CDR3 bases are TGTGCCAGCAGCTCTCACAAGTCCTCCTACAATGAGCAGTTCTTC.

The chain combines TRBV11-2 with TRBJ1-1, with TRBD1 as a possible D gene (5 bases). The length of the CDR3 is 13 residues. V lost 8 bases and J lost 3, with 13 bases in between. Germline V gene sequence: CDR1 SGHAT, CDR2 FQNNGV. The DNA for the CDR3 is TGTGCCAGCGGGGGGGTAATTGACACTGAAGCTTTCTTT. Its translation is CASGGVIDTEAFF. Full variable domain (missing parts from reference TRBV11-2 and TRBJ1-1): EAGVAQSPRYKIIEKRQSVAFWCNPISGHATLYWYQQILGQGPKLLIQFQNNGVVDDSQLPKDRFSAERLKGVDSTLKIQPAKLEDSAVYLCASGGVIDTEAFFGQGTRLTVV.

This clone occurred once. The chain joins TRBV6-4 to TRBJ2-7; 8 nucleotides line up with TRBD2. The CDR3 is made up of 15 amino acids. The germline V gene encodes CDR1 MRHNA and CDR2 SNTAGT. With V trimmed by 7 bases and J by 4 bases, 12 bases remained unmatched. This chain's CDR3 is CASNSSGRDSYEQYF. CDR3 nucleotides: TGTGCCAGCAATTCCAGCGGGAGAGATAGTTACGAGCAGTACTTC.

This clone was counted a single time. The chain recombines TRBV4-3 with TRBJ2-5; maybe TRBD2 (6 bases). The CDR3 runs 18 residues. Trimming removed 0 bases from V and 4 bases from J, with 21 bases in between. The germline gives CDR1 LGHNA, CDR2 YSLEER. In DNA form, the CDR3 reads TGCGCCAGCAGCCAAGATTGGGCTAGTTGGGACTCGGGAGAGACCCAGTACTTC. As protein: CASSQDWASWDSGETQYF.

The chain uses TRBV5-1 and TRBJ2-5; D gene uncertain. This CDR3 contains 13 residues. Germline V lookup: CDR1 SGHRS, CDR2 YFSETQ. Trimming cost V 2 bases and J 2 bases, with 7 bases left between them. The CDR3 DNA is TGCGCCAGCAGCTTAACACCACAAGAGACCCAGTACTTC. This gives the protein CASSLTPQETQYF.

This chain uses TRBV6-5 with TRBJ2-7; TRBD2 agrees at 11 bases. The V gene end was trimmed by 5 bases and the J gene end by 4 bases; junction bases not matched to a gene: 7. Looked up from germline, CDR1 is MNHEY and CDR2 is SVGAGI. The length of the CDR3 is 15 residues. The CDR3 DNA reads as TGTGCCAGCAGTCTATATAGCGGGAGGGCTTACGAGCAGTACTTC. Residues: CASSLYSGRAYEQYF.

In this sample, this clone turned up once. V usage is TRBV11-2 and J usage is TRBJ1-4; TRBD1 matches at 7 bases. Germline CDR1 and CDR2: SGHAT and FQNNGV. Unmatched junction bases numbered 6, after V lost 7 bases and J lost 7 bases. This CDR3 contains 13 residues. The CDR3 DNA sequence: TGTGCCAGCAAGACAGGGTTGGCTGAAAAACTGTTTTTT. This encodes CASKTGLAEKLFF.

This rearrangement joins TRBV4-2 to TRBJ2-3; 11 bases are shared with TRBD2. This CDR3 comprises 17 residues. Germline V lookup: CDR1 LGHNA, CDR2 YNFKEQ. Germline trimming cut 3 bases from V and 4 bases from J; bases unmatched to any gene: 9. The CDR3 region has the DNA TGTGCCAGCAGCCAGACTGCGGGACTAGCGGAGGCAGATACGCAGTATTTT. It translates to CASSQTAGLAEADTQYF.

This chain connects TRBV7-2 to TRBJ1-5; D ambiguous. The CDR3 covers 14 residues. Trimming removed 0 bases from V and 0 bases from J, with 3 bases in between. CDR1 is SGHTA, CDR2 FQGNSA, per germline. The CDR3 DNA follows: TGTGCCAGCAGCTTAGCCAGTAGCAATCAGCCCCAGCATTTT. Its protein product is CASSLASSNQPQHF.

The chain links TRBV15 to TRBJ2-5, with D tentatively TRBD2 (6 bases). CDR3 length: 13 residues. V was trimmed by 2 bases and J by 5 bases, leaving 9 bases between them. Germline V gene sequence: CDR1 LNHNV, CDR2 YYDKDF (reference sequence). The CDR3 region has the DNA TGTGCCACCAGCAGAACTAGCAGGGAGACCCAGTACTTC. It translates to CATSRTSRETQYF.